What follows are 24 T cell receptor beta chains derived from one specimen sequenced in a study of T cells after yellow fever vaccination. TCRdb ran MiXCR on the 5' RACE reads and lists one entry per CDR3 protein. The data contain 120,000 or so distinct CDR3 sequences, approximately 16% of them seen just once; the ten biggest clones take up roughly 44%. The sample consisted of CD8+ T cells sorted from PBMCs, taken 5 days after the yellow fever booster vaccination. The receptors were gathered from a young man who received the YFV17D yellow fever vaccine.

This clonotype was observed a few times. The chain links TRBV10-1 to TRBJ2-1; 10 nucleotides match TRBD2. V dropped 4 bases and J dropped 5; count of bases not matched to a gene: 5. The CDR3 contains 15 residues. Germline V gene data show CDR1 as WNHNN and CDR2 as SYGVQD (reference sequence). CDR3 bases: TGCGCCAGCAGTGCTACTAGCGGGGTACACAATGAGCAGTTCTTC. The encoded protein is CASSATSGVHNEQFF.

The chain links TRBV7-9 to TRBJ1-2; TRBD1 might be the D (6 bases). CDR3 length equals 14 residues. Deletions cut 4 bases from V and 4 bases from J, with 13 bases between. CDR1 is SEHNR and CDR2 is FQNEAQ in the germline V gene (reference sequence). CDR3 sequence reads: CASSWQGNGYGYTF. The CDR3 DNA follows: TGTGCCAGCAGCTGGCAGGGGAATGGCTATGGCTACACCTTC.

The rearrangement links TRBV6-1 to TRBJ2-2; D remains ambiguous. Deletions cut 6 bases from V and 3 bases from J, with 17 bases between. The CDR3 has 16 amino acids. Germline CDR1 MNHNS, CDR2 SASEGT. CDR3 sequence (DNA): TGTGCCAGCAGACTTAGACCTGCATGGGACACCGGGGAGCTGTTTTTT. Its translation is CASRLRPAWDTGELFF.

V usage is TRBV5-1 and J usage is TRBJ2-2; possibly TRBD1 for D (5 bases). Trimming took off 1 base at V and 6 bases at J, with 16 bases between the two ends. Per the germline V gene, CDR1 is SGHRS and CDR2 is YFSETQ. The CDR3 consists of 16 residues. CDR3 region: CASSLRTRQTAGELFF. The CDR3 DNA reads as TGCGCCAGCAGCTTGCGGACGCGACAGACGGCCGGGGAGCTGTTTTTT. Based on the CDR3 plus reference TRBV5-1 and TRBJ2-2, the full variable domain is KAGVTQTPRYLIKTRGQQVTLSCSPISGHRSVSWYQQTPGQGLQFLFEYFSETQRNKGNFPGRFSGRQFSNSRSEMNVSTLELGDSALYLCASSLRTRQTAGELFFGEGSRLTVL.

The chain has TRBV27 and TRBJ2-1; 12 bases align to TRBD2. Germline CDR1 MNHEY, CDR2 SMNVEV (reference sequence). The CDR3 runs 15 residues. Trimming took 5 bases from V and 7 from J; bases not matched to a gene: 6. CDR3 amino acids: CASSPLAGGPNEQFF. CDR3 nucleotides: TGTGCCAGCAGTCCCCTAGCGGGGGGGCCGAATGAGCAGTTCTTC.

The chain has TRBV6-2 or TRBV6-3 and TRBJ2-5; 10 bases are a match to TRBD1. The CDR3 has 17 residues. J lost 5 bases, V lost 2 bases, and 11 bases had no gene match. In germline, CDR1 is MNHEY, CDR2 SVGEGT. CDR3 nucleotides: TGTGCCAGCAGTTACGAGACAGGGGGCTCTACATCGGAGACCCAGTACTTC. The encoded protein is CASSYETGGSTSETQYF.

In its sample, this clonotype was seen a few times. CDR3 DNA: TGCAGCGTTACATTGGGGAACACTGAAGCTTTCTTT. Its protein is CSVTLGNTEAFF. The rearrangement links TRBV29-1 to TRBJ1-1, with D hard to call. CDR1 is SQVTM, CDR2 ANQGSEA, per germline. The CDR3 runs to 12 residues. V was cut by 5 bases and J by 1 base, with 8 bases left in between.

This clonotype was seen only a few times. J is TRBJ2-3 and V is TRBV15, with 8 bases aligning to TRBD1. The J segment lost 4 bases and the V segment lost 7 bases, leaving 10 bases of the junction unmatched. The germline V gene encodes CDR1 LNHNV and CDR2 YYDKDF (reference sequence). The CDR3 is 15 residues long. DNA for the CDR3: TGTGCCACCACCCAACTCGACAGGGGCCCAGATACGCAGTATTTT. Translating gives CATTQLDRGPDTQYF.

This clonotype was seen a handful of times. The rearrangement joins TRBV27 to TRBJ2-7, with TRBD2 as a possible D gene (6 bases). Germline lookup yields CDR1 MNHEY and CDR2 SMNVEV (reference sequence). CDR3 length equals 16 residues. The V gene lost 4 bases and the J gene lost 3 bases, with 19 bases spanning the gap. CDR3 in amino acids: CASSSSLGDLLYEQYF. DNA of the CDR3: TGTGCCAGCAGTTCTTCCCTCGGGGACTTACTCTACGAGCAGTACTTC.

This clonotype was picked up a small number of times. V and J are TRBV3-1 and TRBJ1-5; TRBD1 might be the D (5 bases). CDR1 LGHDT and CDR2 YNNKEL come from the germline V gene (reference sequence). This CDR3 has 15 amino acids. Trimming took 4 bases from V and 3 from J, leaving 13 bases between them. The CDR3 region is CASSPFRGLNQPQHF. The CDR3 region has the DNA TGTGCCAGCAGCCCCTTCCGGGGACTCAATCAGCCCCAGCATTTT.

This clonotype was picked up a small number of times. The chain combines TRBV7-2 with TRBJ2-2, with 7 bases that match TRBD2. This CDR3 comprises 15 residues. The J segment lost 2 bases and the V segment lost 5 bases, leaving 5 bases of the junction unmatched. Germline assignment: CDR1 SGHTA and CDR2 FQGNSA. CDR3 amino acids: CASSGWDYNTGELFF. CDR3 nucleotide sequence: TGTGCCAGCAGCGGCTGGGACTACAACACCGGGGAGCTGTTTTTT.

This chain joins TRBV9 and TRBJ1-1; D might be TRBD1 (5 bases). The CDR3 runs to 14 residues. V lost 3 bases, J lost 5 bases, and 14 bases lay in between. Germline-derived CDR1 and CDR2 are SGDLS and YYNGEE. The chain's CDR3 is CASSGAGSGTEAFF. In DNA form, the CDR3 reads TGTGCCAGCAGCGGAGCAGGGAGTGGGACTGAAGCTTTCTTT.

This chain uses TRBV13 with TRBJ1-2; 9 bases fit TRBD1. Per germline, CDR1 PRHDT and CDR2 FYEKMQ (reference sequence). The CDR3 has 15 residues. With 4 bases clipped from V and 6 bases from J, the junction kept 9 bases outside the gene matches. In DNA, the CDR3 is TGTGCCAGCAGCTCCCAGGGGACAGGGATCAATGGCTACACCTTC. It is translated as CASSSQGTGINGYTF.

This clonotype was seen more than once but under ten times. CDR3 amino acids: CASNPRRGVGYEQYF. For the CDR3, the DNA is TGTGCCAGCAACCCCCGGCGGGGGGTTGGGTACGAGCAGTACTTC. The chain combines TRBV2 with TRBJ2-7; TRBD2 agrees at 8 bases. This CDR3 is built from 15 residues. From germline, CDR1 is SNHLY and CDR2 FYNNEI. Trimming cost V 7 bases and J 4 bases; bases outside gene matches: 12.

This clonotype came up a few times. The CDR3 DNA reads TGCGCCAGCAGGTTTGGGGGGGATACTGAAGCTTTCTTT. It is translated as CASRFGGDTEAFF. The chain combines TRBV10-2 with TRBJ1-1, with a possible D match to TRBD1 (5 bases). The CDR3 runs 13 residues. From germline, CDR1 is WSHSY and CDR2 SAAADI. V lost 6 bases, J lost 5 bases, and 13 bases lay in between.

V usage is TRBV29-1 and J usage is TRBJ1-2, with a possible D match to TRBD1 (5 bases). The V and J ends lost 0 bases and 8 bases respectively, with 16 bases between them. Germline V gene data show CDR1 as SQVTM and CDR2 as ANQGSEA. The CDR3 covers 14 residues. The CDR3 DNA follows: TGCAGCGTTGAAGATCTCCCAGAGGGGCTCGGCTACACCTTC. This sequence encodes CSVEDLPEGLGYTF.

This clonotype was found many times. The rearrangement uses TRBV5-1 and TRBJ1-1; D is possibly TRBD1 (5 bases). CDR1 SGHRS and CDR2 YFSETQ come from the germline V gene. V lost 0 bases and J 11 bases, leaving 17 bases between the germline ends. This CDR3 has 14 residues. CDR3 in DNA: TGCGCCAGCAGCTTGGCGGGGGAAGGACTGGGCGCTTTCTTT. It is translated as CASSLAGEGLGAFF.

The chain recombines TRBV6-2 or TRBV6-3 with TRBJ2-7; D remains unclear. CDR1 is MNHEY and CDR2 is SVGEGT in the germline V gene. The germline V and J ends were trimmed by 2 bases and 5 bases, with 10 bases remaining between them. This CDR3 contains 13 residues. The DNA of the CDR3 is TGTGCCAGCAGTTACGAGGTCCGAGACGAGCAGTACGTC. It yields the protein CASSYEVRDEQYV.

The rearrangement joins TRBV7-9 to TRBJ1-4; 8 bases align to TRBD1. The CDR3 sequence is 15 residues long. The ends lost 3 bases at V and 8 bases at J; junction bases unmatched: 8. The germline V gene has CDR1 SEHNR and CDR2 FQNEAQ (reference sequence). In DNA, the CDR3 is TGTGCCAGCAGCTTCGACAGGGGCCAGGGGGAAAAACTGTTTTTT. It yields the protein CASSFDRGQGEKLFF. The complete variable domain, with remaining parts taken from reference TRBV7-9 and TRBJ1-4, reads DTGVSQNPRHKITKRGQNVTFRCDPISEHNRLYWYRQTLGQGPEFLTYFQNEAQLEKSRLLSDRFSAERPKGSFSTLEIQRTEQGDSAMYLCASSFDRGQGEKLFFGSGTQLSVL.

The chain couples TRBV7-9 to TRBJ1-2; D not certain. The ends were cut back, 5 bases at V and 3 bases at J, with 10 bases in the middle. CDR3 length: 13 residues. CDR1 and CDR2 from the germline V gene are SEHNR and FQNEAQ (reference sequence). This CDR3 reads CASSLVSDYGYTF. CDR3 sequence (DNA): TGTGCCAGCAGCCTAGTTTCGGACTATGGCTACACCTTC.

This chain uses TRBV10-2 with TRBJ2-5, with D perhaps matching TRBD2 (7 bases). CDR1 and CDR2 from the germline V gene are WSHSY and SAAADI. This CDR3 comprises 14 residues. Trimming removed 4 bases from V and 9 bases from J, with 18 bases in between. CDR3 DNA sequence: TGCGCCAGCAGTGCGGGGGGCTCCGGTCAGTCCCAGTACTTC. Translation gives CASSAGGSGQSQYF.

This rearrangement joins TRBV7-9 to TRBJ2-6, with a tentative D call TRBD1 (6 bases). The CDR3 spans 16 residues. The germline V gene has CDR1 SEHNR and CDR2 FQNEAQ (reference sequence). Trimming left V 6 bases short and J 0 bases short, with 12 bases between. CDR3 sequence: CASRYYRASGANVLTF. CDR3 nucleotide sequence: TGTGCCAGCAGATATTACAGGGCCTCTGGGGCCAACGTCCTGACTTTC.

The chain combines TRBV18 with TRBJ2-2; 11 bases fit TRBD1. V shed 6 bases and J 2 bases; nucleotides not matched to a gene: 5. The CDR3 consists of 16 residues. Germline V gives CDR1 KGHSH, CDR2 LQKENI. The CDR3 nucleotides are TGTGCCAGCTCCTCAGGACAGGGGGCCAACACCGGGGAGCTGTTTTTT. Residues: CASSSGQGANTGELFF.

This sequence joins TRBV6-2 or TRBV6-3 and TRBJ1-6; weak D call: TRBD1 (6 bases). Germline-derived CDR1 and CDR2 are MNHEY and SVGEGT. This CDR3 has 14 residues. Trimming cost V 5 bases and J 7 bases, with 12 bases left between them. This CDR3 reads CASSNRVGNSPLHF. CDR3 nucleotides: TGTGCCAGCAGTAACAGGGTTGGAAATTCACCCCTCCACTTT.